This entry is about one T cell receptor beta chain. This clone was seen once. The antigen it binds to is not known. The sample holds no much larger clone one base away, and base qualities are not on file. CD8 naive samples were obtained by positive selection for CCR7 among CD45RO-negative cells, yielding a CD45RA+CCR7+ population from which TemRA cells were excluded. Donors were healthy HIV-negative adults with no recently reported acute infections or vaccinations. All donors were Caucasian adults living in Nashville, Tennessee, USA. Blood was obtained by leukapheresis, after which PBMCs were separated by Ficoll-Histopaque density gradient centrifugation and cryopreserved in liquid nitrogen vapor phase. Analytical flow cytometry was used to check the purity and quantity of each magnetically sorted T cell population. From each sorted fraction, genomic DNA was isolated and quantified by UV absorbance on a Nanodrop 2000c.

These data belong to a study of shared clonotypes between healthy human individuals (dated by TCRdb to 2019 to 2021). Concerning the study at large: Three men and a couple of women, aged 18 to 49 years, made up the cohort. For each donor, three plates each were used for CD4 naive and CD4 memory, two plates were used for CD8 naive, and one plate was used for CD8 memory. The study deeply sequenced blood TCR repertoires of about 5 healthy adults to estimate repertoire size and the extent of clonotype sharing between individuals. Libraries were prepared and TCR repertoires were sequenced by different laboratories using diverse techniques, in order to increase sequencing depth and limit assay-specific biases. Between about 0.8 and 9 billion PBMCs per donor were obtained by leukapheresis. Study-level results and caveats: The genetic and exposure-history diversity represented was limited by the small number of donors. Naive subsets generally had larger estimated clonotype richness than memory subsets did. Only blood was sampled, and tissue TCR repertoires likely differ from those in blood. Compared with non-shared clonotypes, clonotypes shared by all four sorted-subset donors had higher generation probabilities. Roughly 5% of naive CD4, more than 3% of naive CD8, roughly 2.4% of memory CD4, and roughly 0.4% of memory CD8 clonotypes were shared across a few donors. Even with the large sequencing depth, rarefaction of the sorted-subset datasets indicated that sequencing was incomplete. Based on pairwise subsampling, the degree of clonotype sharing among donors was expected to be affected by sequencing depth.

Using the deep immunoSEQ assay, TCR CDR3 regions were amplified from genomic DNA by multiplex PCR. Extracted genomic DNA from each cell subset was spread evenly across all wells of several immunoSEQ 96-well plates, with each plate serving as a replicate. For sorted subsets, roughly 0.2 ug genomic DNA, equal to some 30,000 T cell genomes, was loaded into each replicate PCR. Purified libraries were measured with a Qubit 3.0 fluorometer, size-checked on a Bioanalyzer 2100, and measured again with the KAPA Library Quantification kit. Every immunoSEQ 96-well plate was sequenced on a dedicated single-read 150-cycle Illumina NextSeq 550 flow cell. The study's processing was this. The immunoSEQ output contained only junctional sequences without quality scores, so filtering could not match that applied to full-length reads. To assign V/J genes and CDR3, sequences were annotated against IMGT germline references using PyIR, a Python wrapper for IgBLAST v1.9. Reads were removed for weak V/J assignments (E-value above 1e-6), missing CDR3, stop codons, out-of-frame junctions, or ambiguous translated residues. V3J clonotypes were defined by identical inferred V gene, J gene, and CDR3 amino acid sequence. Percentage overlap between repertoires was calculated by dividing the number of shared unique clonotypes by the size of the smaller repertoire. RTK rarefaction, the Chao1 estimator, and Recon v2.1 estimates of unobserved clonotypes were used to assess repertoire richness. For all TCRbeta clonotypes obtained by the gDNA method from a few donors, generation probabilities were computed with OLGA. TCRdb carries this immuneACCESS record with in-frame sequences only. Its versions omit some clonotypes, under half of them owing to an unresolved V gene in the studies checked, with the rest unexplained. V, J and clone size reflect that table, while D and trimming were determined from the DNA. The sample table records approximately 2,200,000 clones; about 92% of these occur just once. The ten largest clones represent more than 1.5% of the sample.

The germline V gene provides CDR1 SGDLS and CDR2 YYNGEE. The CDR3 spans 18 residues, from the cysteine through the phenylalanine. Only CDR3 DNA remains: 54 bases, in frame from the first base. Between the V and J ends, shortened by 3 bases and 0 bases respectively, the junction contains 18 bases. The receptor chain draws on TRBV9 and TRBJ1-4, with a tentative D gene TRBD1 over 5 matching bases. Sequenced material: naive CD8+ T cells from PBMCs. The cell subset or site label, read with the paper, signifies: CD45RA+CCR7+. This receptor was taken from a young man in good health. Some clones in this sample may be carry-over from other donors' samples. The CDR3 protein sequence reads: CASSADTVDPATNEKLFF. The nucleotides read TGTGCCAGCAGCGCGGACACCGTAGATCCCGCAACTAATGAAAAACTGTTTTTT.